Below, 4 T cell receptor beta chains from the same sample are listed, as sequenced in a study of identical twins. Using its own MiXCR run on the 5' RACE reads, TCRdb lists one record per CDR3 protein. The data contain 15,000 to 20,000 distinct CDR3 sequences, 69% of them seen just once; the ten biggest clones take up over 4.5%. The sequenced material came from memory (CD45RO+) T cells sorted from blood. The source of these receptors is a woman between 18 and 29 years old in good health. This table probably holds off-target reads from a library built for another chain.

The gene calls are TRBV19 and TRBJ1-1; D is undetermined. Germline V lookup: CDR1 LNHDA, CDR2 SQIVND (reference sequence). The V and J ends lost 6 bases and 0 bases respectively, with 11 bases between them. There are 14 residues in the CDR3. This CDR3 reads CASRISAVNTEAFF. The DNA of the CDR3 is TGTGCCAGTAGAATCTCCGCGGTGAACACTGAAGCTTTCTTT.

The table lists this clonotype with a few counts. The CDR3 reads CASSLALDTGELFF. The CDR3 DNA reads as TGCGCCAGCAGCTTGGCCCTAGACACCGGGGAGCTGTTTTTT. The J gene is TRBJ2-2, the V gene TRBV5-1; unclear D gene. The germline gives CDR1 SGHRS, CDR2 YFSETQ. This CDR3 comprises 14 residues. The ends were cut back, 0 bases at V and 3 bases at J, with 6 bases in the middle.

The chain employs TRBV29-1 and TRBJ1-2; TRBD1 might be the D (5 bases). The length of the CDR3 is 12 residues. With 2 bases removed from V and 8 bases from J, the gap between germline ends came to 12 bases. Germline CDR1 and CDR2: SQVTM and ANQGSEA. In DNA form, the CDR3 reads TGCAGCGTTGAACCCAGGGCAAGGGGCTACACCTTC. It translates to CSVEPRARGYTF.

This chain uses TRBV7-9 with TRBJ1-4; D not certain. Trimming took off 1 base at V and 5 bases at J, with 11 bases between the two ends. This CDR3 is 15 amino acids long. CDR1 is SEHNR, CDR2 FQNEAQ, per germline (reference sequence). CDR3 sequence: CASSLGSVYNEKLFF. The CDR3 region has the DNA TGTGCCAGCAGCTTAGGGTCCGTTTACAATGAAAAACTGTTTTTT.